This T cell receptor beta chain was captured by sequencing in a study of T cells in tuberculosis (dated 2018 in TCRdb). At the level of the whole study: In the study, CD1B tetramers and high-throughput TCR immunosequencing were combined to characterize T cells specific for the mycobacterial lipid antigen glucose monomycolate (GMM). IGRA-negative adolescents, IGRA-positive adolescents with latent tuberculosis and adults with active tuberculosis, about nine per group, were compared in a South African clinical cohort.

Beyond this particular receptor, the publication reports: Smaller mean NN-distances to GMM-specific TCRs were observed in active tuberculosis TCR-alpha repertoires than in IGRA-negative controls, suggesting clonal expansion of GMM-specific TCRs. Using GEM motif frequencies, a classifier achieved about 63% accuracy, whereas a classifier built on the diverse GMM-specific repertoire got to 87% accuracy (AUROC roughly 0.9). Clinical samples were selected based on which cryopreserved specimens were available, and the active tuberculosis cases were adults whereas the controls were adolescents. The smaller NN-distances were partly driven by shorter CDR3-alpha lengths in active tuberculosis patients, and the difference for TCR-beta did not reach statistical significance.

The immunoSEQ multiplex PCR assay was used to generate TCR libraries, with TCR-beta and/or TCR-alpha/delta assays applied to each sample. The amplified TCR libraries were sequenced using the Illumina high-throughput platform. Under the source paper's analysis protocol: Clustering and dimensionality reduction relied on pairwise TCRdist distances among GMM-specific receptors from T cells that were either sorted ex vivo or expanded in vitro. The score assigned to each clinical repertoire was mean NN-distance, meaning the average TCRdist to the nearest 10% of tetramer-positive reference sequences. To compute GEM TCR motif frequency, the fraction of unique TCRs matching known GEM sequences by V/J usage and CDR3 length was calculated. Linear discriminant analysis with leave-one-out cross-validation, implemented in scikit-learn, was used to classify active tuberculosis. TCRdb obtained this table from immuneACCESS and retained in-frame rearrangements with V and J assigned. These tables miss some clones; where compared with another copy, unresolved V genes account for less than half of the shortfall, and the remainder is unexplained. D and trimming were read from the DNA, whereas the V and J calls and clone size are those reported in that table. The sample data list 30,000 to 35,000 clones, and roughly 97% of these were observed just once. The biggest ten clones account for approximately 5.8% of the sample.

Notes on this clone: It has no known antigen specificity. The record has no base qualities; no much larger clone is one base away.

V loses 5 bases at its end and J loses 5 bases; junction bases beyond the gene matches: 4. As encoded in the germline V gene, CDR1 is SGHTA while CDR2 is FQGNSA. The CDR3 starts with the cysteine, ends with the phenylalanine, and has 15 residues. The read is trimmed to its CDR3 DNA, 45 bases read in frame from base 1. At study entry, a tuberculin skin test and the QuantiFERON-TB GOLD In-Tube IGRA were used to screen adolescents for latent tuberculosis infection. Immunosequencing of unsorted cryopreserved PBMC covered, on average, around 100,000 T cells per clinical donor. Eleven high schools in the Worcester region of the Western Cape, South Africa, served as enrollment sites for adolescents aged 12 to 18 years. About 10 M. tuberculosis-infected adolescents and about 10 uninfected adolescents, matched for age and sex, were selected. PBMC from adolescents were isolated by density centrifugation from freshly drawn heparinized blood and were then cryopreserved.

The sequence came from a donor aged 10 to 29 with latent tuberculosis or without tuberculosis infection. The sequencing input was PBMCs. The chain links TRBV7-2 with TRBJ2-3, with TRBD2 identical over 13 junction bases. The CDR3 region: CASSLRLAGGDTQYF. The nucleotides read TGTGCCAGCAGCCTCCGACTAGCGGGGGGAGATACGCAGTATTTT.